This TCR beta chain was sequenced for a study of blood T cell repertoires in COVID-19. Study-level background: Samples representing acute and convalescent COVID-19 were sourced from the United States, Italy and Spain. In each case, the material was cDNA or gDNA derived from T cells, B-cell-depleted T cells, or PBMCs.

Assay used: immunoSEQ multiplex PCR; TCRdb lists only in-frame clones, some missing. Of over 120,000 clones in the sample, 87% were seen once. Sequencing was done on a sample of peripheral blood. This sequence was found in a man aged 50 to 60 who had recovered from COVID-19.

CDR3 in DNA: TGTGCCAGCAGGGACATTGTAACTAACTATGGCTACACCTTC. Its protein is CASRDIVTNYGYTF. The chain links TRBV2 to TRBJ1-2; tentatively, D is TRBD1 (5 bases). V dropped 6 bases and J dropped 0 bases, with 11 bases sitting between them. Germline V gene lookup returns CDR1 SNHLY and CDR2 FYNNEI. The CDR3 loop spans 14 amino acids.